Here is one T cell receptor beta chain with its context. The data belong to a study of control samples from healthy donors and cancer patients. The germline gives CDR1 LGHDT, CDR2 YNNKEL (reference sequence). Trimming pared 4 bases from V and 10 bases from J, leaving 16 bases between. This CDR3 has 14 residues. Assay: immunoSEQ multiplex PCR; the TCRdb copy retains only in-frame clones and omits some. The table has approximately 88,000 clones, more than 85% seen once; the top ten hold roughly 0.9%. This chain links TRBV3-1 (or the pseudogene TRBV3-2) with TRBJ1-4; the D gene is possibly TRBD1 (6 bases). Sequencing was carried out using blood. This sequence was found in a woman younger than 45 in good health. The CDR3 DNA sequence: TGTGCCAGCAGCCTCCGGCCAGGGGCCGGAAAACTGTTTTTT. Protein sequence: CASSLRPGAGKLFF.